Each of the 17 T cell receptor beta chains below was sequenced from the same sample in a study of CD8 T cells in ankylosing spondylitis (TCRdb year 2017). General findings and caveats noted by the study authors: A TCR beta motif of 7 or 8 highly homologous amino acid variants appeared characteristic of blood from ankylosing spondylitis patients.

The method was 5' RACE. TCRdb shows the sequencer as Illumina HiSeq 2500. The public reads were quality trimmed at Q25 with fastp and then assembled into clones with MiXCR by TCRdb, keeping productive beta chains. Rows are combined by CDR3 protein, so each entry shows the most common genes and DNA. Across this sample there are about 800,000 distinct CDR3 sequences, with about an eighth seen only once. About 0.5% of the sample is in the top ten clones. These TCRs' antigens remain unknown. Sequenced: blood, either unsorted or a sorted T cell fraction (not recorded which). The receptors stem from a male donor with ankylosing spondylitis.

This clonotype appeared once. This chain uses TRBV20-1 with TRBJ2-7, with TRBD1 as a possible D gene (5 bases). CDR1 is DFQATT, CDR2 SNEGSKA, per germline (reference sequence). The CDR3 sequence is 15 residues long. V dropped 0 bases and J dropped 4 bases, with 16 bases sitting between them. For the CDR3, the DNA is TGCAGTGCTAGAGATTGGGAAAGGGGATGGTACGAGCAGTACTTC. Its translation is CSARDWERGWYEQYF.

V gene TRBV18 combines with J gene TRBJ1-1; D is perhaps TRBD1 (6 bases). This CDR3 is 16 amino acids long. Trimming stripped 2 bases from V and 4 bases from J, with 17 bases between. Germline values: CDR1 KGHSH, CDR2 LQKENI. The chain's CDR3 is CASSPGGGLRGTEAFF. The CDR3 nucleotides are TGTGCCAGCTCACCAGGGGGGGGCTTACGGGGCACTGAAGCTTTCTTT.

This rearrangement joins TRBV6-2 or TRBV6-3 to TRBJ1-5; the match to TRBD1 covers 7 bases. CDR3 length equals 11 residues. V shed 6 bases and J 11 bases; nucleotides not matched to a gene: 4. Germline lookup yields CDR1 MNHEY and CDR2 SVGEGT. CDR3 DNA: TGTGCCAGCAGGGAACAGGGGTCCCAGCATTTT. This sequence encodes CASREQGSQHF.

This clonotype was detected only a few times. The genes are TRBV20-1 and TRBJ2-1; 7 nucleotides align to TRBD2. The CDR3 totals 14 residues. CDR1 is DFQATT, CDR2 SNEGSKA, per germline (reference sequence). J was trimmed by 7 bases and V by 6 bases; bases with no gene match: 12. In DNA form, the CDR3 reads TGCAGTGCCCCACCAAGGGAGGGGTGGAATGAGCAGTTCTTC. Translation: CSAPPREGWNEQFF.

The chain carries TRBV5-6 and TRBJ2-7, with TRBD2 identical over 7 bases. The CDR3 has 15 amino acids. The ends lost 4 bases at V and 3 bases at J; junction bases unmatched: 10. CDR1 and CDR2 (germline): SGHDT, YYEEEE. This chain's CDR3 is CASSTGTTTHYEQYF. CDR3 nucleotide sequence: TGTGCCAGCAGCACTGGGACTACCACTCACTACGAGCAGTACTTC.

This clonotype has a handful of counts. The CDR3 region has the DNA TGTGCCAGCAGCAGAACAGAGATTTATCAGCCCCAGCATTTT. This encodes CASSRTEIYQPQHF. This chain connects TRBV5-8 to TRBJ1-5; D unresolved. This CDR3 is 14 amino acids long. The germline V gene encodes CDR1 SGHTS and CDR2 YDEGEE. V was cut by 4 bases and J by 5 bases, with 13 bases left in between.

The V gene is TRBV5-5, the J gene TRBJ2-5; D may be TRBD1 or TRBD2 (5 bases each). CDR1 and CDR2 (germline): SGHKS, YYEKEE (reference sequence). The CDR3 has 14 residues. Trimming left V 2 bases short and J 6 bases short, with 14 bases between. The CDR3 DNA follows: TGTGCCAGCAGCTTCCCGGGACCTGGGAAGACCCAGTACTTC. Its protein is CASSFPGPGKTQYF.

This clonotype was counted only a few times. The chain has TRBV6-2 or TRBV6-3 and TRBJ2-3; D unresolved. Germline V CDR1 and CDR2: MNHEY, SVGEGT. This CDR3 spans 15 amino acids. V was shortened by 1 base and J by 4 bases, with 12 bases between the two germline ends. Here the CDR3 DNA reads TGTGCCAGCAGTTACTGGAACTTGGATCCAGATACGCAGTATTTT. It codes for CASSYWNLDPDTQYF.

This clonotype occurred a few times. The chain employs TRBV11-2 and TRBJ1-6; 7 positions agree with TRBD1. V lost 4 bases, J lost 10 bases, and 4 bases stayed unmatched. This CDR3 has 13 residues. Germline assignment: CDR1 SGHAT and CDR2 FQNNGV. The CDR3 DNA reads as TGTGCCAGCAGCTACGTAGGGGGCTCACCCCTCCACTTT. Translation gives CASSYVGGSPLHF.

This clonotype came up many times. The gene calls are TRBV29-1 and TRBJ1-1, with 7 bases aligning to TRBD1. Germline trimming cut 7 bases from V and 1 base from J; bases unmatched to any gene: 9. The CDR3 contains 14 residues. Germline-derived CDR1 and CDR2 are SQVTM and ANQGSEA. The CDR3 sequence is CSGQKRQGNTEAFF. As DNA, the CDR3 is TGCAGCGGGCAGAAACGACAGGGGAACACTGAAGCTTTCTTT.

This clonotype was detected many times. V is TRBV10-3 and J is TRBJ2-4, with 10 bases lining up with TRBD2. Germline V lookup: CDR1 ENHRY, CDR2 SYGVKD. This CDR3 has 13 residues. Losses at the gene ends were 10 bases for V and 7 bases for J; bases not matched to a gene: 7. The CDR3 reads CATKREGSNIQYF. In DNA, the CDR3 is TGTGCCACAAAGCGGGAGGGATCCAACATTCAGTACTTC.

This clonotype has a handful of counts. This sequence joins TRBV6-2 or TRBV6-3 and TRBJ2-1; D is possibly TRBD2 (5 bases). This CDR3 is built from 15 residues. CDR1 and CDR2 (germline): MNHEY, SVGEGT. The V end lost 0 bases, the J end lost 4 bases, and 10 bases lay between the germline ends. The CDR3 is CASSYSGLQYNEQFF. Here the CDR3 DNA reads TGTGCCAGCAGTTACTCAGGACTGCAATACAATGAGCAGTTCTTC.

The V gene is TRBV4-2, the J gene TRBJ1-3; no clear D. The CDR3 is 16 residues long. Per germline, CDR1 LGHNA and CDR2 YNFKEQ. Trimming stripped 3 bases from V and 0 bases from J, with 12 bases between. CDR3 sequence: CASSQPDVDSGNTIYF. The CDR3 nucleotides are TGTGCCAGCAGCCAGCCAGACGTGGACTCTGGAAACACCATATATTTT.

This clonotype was seen repeatedly, ten times or more. The CDR3 spells CAISESHPGETQYF. DNA for the CDR3: TGTGCCATCAGTGAGTCTCACCCAGGGGAGACCCAGTACTTC. J is TRBJ2-5 and V is TRBV10-3, with D possibly being TRBD1 (5 bases). Per germline, CDR1 ENHRY and CDR2 SYGVKD. Trimming removed 0 bases at V and 5 bases at J, with 10 bases between. This CDR3 contains 14 residues.

This clonotype has only a few counts. The chain employs TRBV20-1 and TRBJ2-3; no firm D call. V was clipped by 0 bases and J by 2 bases, with 6 bases between them. This CDR3 has 13 amino acids. Germline V gene sequence: CDR1 DFQATT, CDR2 SNEGSKA (reference sequence). CDR3 nucleotides: TGCAGTGCTAGAGATGGGGTCACAGATACGCAGTATTTT. Protein: CSARDGVTDTQYF.

This clonotype was recorded at least ten times. The CDR3 DNA follows: TGTGCCAGCAGCGCCGGGACAGAGTCAGATACGCAGTATTTT. It yields the protein CASSAGTESDTQYF. This sequence joins TRBV7-9 and TRBJ2-3; 7 positions agree with TRBD1. V lost 5 bases and J lost 4; bases outside the gene matches: 6. Germline-derived CDR1 and CDR2 are SEHNR and FQNEAQ (reference sequence). The CDR3 length is 14 residues.

The chain recombines TRBV20-1 with TRBJ1-5; D unresolved. Trimming cost V 2 bases and J 0 bases, with 5 bases left between them. There are 13 residues in the CDR3. Germline V lookup: CDR1 DFQATT, CDR2 SNEGSKA (reference sequence). In DNA, the CDR3 is TGCAGTGCTAGAAAGTATAGCAATCAGCCCCAGCATTTT. Protein sequence: CSARKYSNQPQHF.